This TCR beta chain was sequenced in a study of identifying expanded T cells in peripheral blood. CDR3 size: 13 residues. Germline V CDR1 and CDR2: KGHSH, LQKENI. Trimming cost V 5 bases and J 8 bases; bases outside gene matches: 8. The data were produced by immunoSEQ multiplex PCR, yet TCRdb's version contains in-frame clones alone and is incomplete. The data contain 45,000 to 75,000 clones, approximately 83% of them singletons. Study findings and constraints: Differentially abundant clones: 1 to 1.5 between replicates, about 17 at roughly 15 days, approximately 18 at four. Across healthy donors, higher total template counts meant significantly greater roughly 2-week count variance.

No infections or other immune events were documented during collection. On this clone: Its cognate antigen is unknown.

The chain is built from TRBV18 and TRBJ1-1; 7 bases are a match to TRBD1. The TCR originated in a person aged 18 to 75 in good health. The sample taken for sequencing was blood. CDR3 DNA: TGTGCCAGCTCAAGGGGGCAGACTAGGGAAGCTTTCTTT. It translates to CASSRGQTREAFF.